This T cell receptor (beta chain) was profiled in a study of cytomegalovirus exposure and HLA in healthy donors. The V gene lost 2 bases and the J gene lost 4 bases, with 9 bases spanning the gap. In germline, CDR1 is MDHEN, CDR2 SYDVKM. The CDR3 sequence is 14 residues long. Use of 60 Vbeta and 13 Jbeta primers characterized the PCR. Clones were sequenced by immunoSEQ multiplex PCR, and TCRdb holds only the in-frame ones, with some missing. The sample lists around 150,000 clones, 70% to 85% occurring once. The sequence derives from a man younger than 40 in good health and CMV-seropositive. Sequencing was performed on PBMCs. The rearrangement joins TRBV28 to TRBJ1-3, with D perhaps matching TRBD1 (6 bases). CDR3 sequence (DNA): TGTGCCAGCAGTTTAAACAGGGTCGGAAACACCATATATTTT. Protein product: CASSLNRVGNTIYF.